These T cell receptor beta chains were read from a single sample in a study of PD-L1 blockade in urothelial cancer. Profiling relied on immunoSEQ multiplex PCR, and the TCRdb table lists in-frame clones only, not all of them. There are tens of thousands of clones in the sample; 84% occur only once, and around a tenth lies in the top ten. The material was PBMCs, obtained around atezolizumab (anti-PD-L1) treatment. The receptors here all came from an older woman with urothelial cancer. The CDR3 runs from the conserved cysteine through the conserved F or W. D genes are given only for firm matches. Rows give clone size only sometimes, using once, few, many, or a class for an expanded clone.

v_gene	d_gene	abundance	j_gene	CDR3aa	CDR3nt
TRBV28	NA	NA	TRBJ2-7	CASSRPPWGRPPYEQYF	TGTGCCAGCAGTCGACCTCCCTGGGGGCGGCCCCCTTACGAGCAGTACTTC
TRBV18	TRBD2	NA	TRBJ2-7	CASSLGLAGGTYEQYF	TGTGCCAGCTCACTCGGACTAGCGGGGGGGACCTACGAGCAGTACTTC
TRBV9	TRBD2	NA	TRBJ2-1	CASSILAGGPGRKNNEQFF	TGTGCCAGCAGCATCCTAGCGGGAGGGCCAGGGAGAAAAAACAATGAGCAGTTCTTC
TRBV7-2	TRBD2	NA	TRBJ2-7	CASSSSGGAPYEQYF	TGTGCCAGCAGCTCTAGCGGGGGGGCCCCTTACGAGCAGTACTTC
TRBV11-3	NA	once	TRBJ2-2	CASSLDQGNTGELFF	TGTGCCAGCAGCTTGGATCAGGGAAACACCGGGGAGCTGTTTTTT
TRBV5-1	NA	many	TRBJ2-7	CASSLSGQGSSGTYEQYF	TGCGCCAGCAGCCTATCGGGACAGGGCTCTAGCGGGACCTACGAGCAGTACTTC
TRBV2	NA	NA	TRBJ1-5	CASSDRAKGQPQHF	TGTGCCAGCAGTGACAGGGCGAAAGGTCAGCCCCAGCATTTT
TRBV13	TRBD1	once	TRBJ2-1	CASSLGGWDRGSNEQFF	TGTGCCAGCAGCTTAGGAGGTTGGGACAGGGGATCGAATGAGCAGTTCTTC
TRBV11-2	TRBD2	NA	TRBJ2-2	CASSLMGLATNTGELFF	TGTGCCAGCAGCTTAATGGGACTAGCGACAAACACCGGGGAGCTGTTTTTT
TRBV7-9	NA	NA	TRBJ1-2	CASSPRGGEVYGYTF	TGTGCCAGCAGCCCCCGGGGGGGGGAGGTTTATGGCTACACCTTC
TRBV5-1	NA	NA	TRBJ2-2	CASSLATGSTTGELFF	TGCGCCAGCAGCTTGGCGACGGGGAGTACCACCGGGGAGCTGTTTTTT
TRBV5-1	TRBD1	NA	TRBJ2-1	CASSLFGTGAGNEQFF	TGCGCCAGCAGCTTGTTTGGGACAGGGGCTGGGAATGAGCAGTTCTTC
TRBV27	TRBD2	NA	TRBJ2-7	CASTVLRTSGKYEQYF	TGTGCCAGCACCGTACTTCGGACTAGCGGGAAATACGAGCAGTACTTC
TRBV9	NA	NA	TRBJ1-2	CASSVLPGHSGDGYTF	TGTGCCAGCAGCGTGCTCCCCGGACATTCAGGGGATGGCTACACCTTC
TRBV5-4	TRBD1	NA	TRBJ1-5	CASSSGTGGDQPQHF	TGTGCCAGCAGCTCGGGGACAGGGGGAGATCAGCCCCAGCATTTT
TRBV10-1	TRBD1	NA	TRBJ2-5	CASSEGGDRDQETQYF	TGCGCCAGCAGTGAGGGGGGAGACAGGGATCAAGAGACCCAGTACTTC
TRBV2	NA	few	TRBJ2-3	CAGRWSPTDTQYF	TGTGCCGGCCGCTGGAGCCCGACAGATACGCAGTATTTT
TRBV5-1	TRBD2	NA	TRBJ2-5	CASSYSGGEETQYF	TGCGCCAGCTCCTATAGCGGGGGGGAAGAGACCCAGTACTTC
TRBV4-3	NA	NA	TRBJ2-1	CASSQDSPQGYGNEQFF	TGCGCCAGCAGCCAAGATAGCCCACAGGGATATGGCAATGAGCAGTTCTTC
TRBV19	NA	NA	TRBJ1-1	CASTGDIGGSTEAFF	TGTGCCAGTACCGGGGACATCGGAGGCAGCACTGAAGCTTTCTTT
TRBV4-2	NA	NA	TRBJ1-3	CASSASGRTSGNTIYF	TGTGCCAGCAGCGCCTCCGGGAGAACCTCTGGAAACACCATATATTTT
TRBV4-1	TRBD2	NA	TRBJ2-1	CASSQGAGAVNEQFF	TGCGCCAGCAGCCAAGGGGCGGGAGCGGTAAATGAGCAGTTCTTC
TRBV6-6	NA	NA	TRBJ2-1	CASRVLGEQFF	TGTGCCAGCAGGGTACTCGGTGAGCAGTTCTTC
TRBV30	TRBD1	NA	TRBJ1-3	CAWSPGDRFSGNTIYF	TGTGCCTGGAGTCCCGGGGACAGGTTCTCTGGAAACACCATATATTTT
TRBV20-1	NA	NA	TRBJ2-7	CSAGLLYEQYF	TGCAGTGCCGGACTCCTCTACGAGCAGTACTTC
TRBV28	TRBD2	NA	TRBJ2-1	CASSPLSGGPYNEQFF	TGTGCCAGCAGTCCCCTCAGCGGGGGACCCTACAATGAGCAGTTCTTC
TRBV6-5	TRBD1	NA	TRBJ1-4	CASWDRGNEKLFF	TGTGCCAGCTGGGACAGGGGTAATGAAAAACTGTTTTTT
TRBV2	NA	NA	TRBJ1-2	CASSQGTFNYGYTF	TGTGCCAGCAGCCAGGGAACCTTTAACTATGGCTACACCTTC
TRBV13	TRBD2	NA	TRBJ2-7	CASSISGGIDYEQYF	TGTGCCAGCAGCATAAGCGGGGGGATAGACTACGAGCAGTACTTC
TRBV6-6	NA	NA	TRBJ2-7	CASSFDSGSYEQYF	TGTGCCAGCAGTTTCGACTCGGGGTCCTACGAGCAGTACTTC
TRBV10-3	TRBD2	once	TRBJ2-2	CAIRGLAGGTNTGELFF	TGTGCCATCAGGGGACTAGCGGGAGGCACGAACACCGGGGAGCTGTTTTTT
TRBV7-2	TRBD2	NA	TRBJ2-6	CASNALGGAGANVLTF	TGTGCCAGCAACGCTCTGGGGGGGGCTGGGGCCAACGTCCTGACTTTC
TRBV5-6	NA	NA	TRBJ1-1	CASRWGTDEAFF	TGTGCCAGCAGATGGGGCACAGACGAAGCTTTCTTT
TRBV5-1	TRBD1	once	TRBJ1-1	CASSLTLLGQGSMNTEAFF	TGCGCCAGCAGCTTGACTCTACTGGGACAGGGCTCGATGAACACTGAAGCTTTCTTT
TRBV11-3	TRBD1	NA	TRBJ1-1	CASSPGTVFMNTEAFF	TGTGCCAGCAGCCCGGGGACAGTTTTTATGAACACTGAAGCTTTCTTT
TRBV9	NA	few	TRBJ2-3	CASSVRRADTQYF	TGTGCCAGCAGCGTCAGGAGGGCAGATACGCAGTATTTT
TRBV7-9	NA	NA	TRBJ2-1	CASNRADNEQFF	TGTGCCAGCAACCGAGCGGACAATGAGCAGTTCTTC
TRBV10-1	TRBD2	few	TRBJ2-3	CASRFKIAGDTQYF	TGCGCCAGCAGATTTAAAATAGCGGGAGATACGCAGTATTTT
TRBV11-2	NA	NA	TRBJ2-3	CASTTQVQDTQYF	TGTGCCAGCACCACGCAGGTCCAGGATACGCAGTATTTT
TRBV6-5	TRBD1	NA	TRBJ2-7	CASTAAGTGSGEQYF	TGTGCCAGCACCGCGGCCGGGACAGGGTCTGGCGAGCAGTACTTC
TRBV7-8	NA	NA	TRBJ2-2	CASSLVNPGNTGELFF	TGTGCCAGCAGCTTAGTTAACCCCGGGAACACCGGGGAGCTGTTTTTT
TRBV19	NA	few	TRBJ2-7	CASSILGTPLHEQYF	TGTGCCAGTAGTATTCTCGGGACACCACTACACGAGCAGTACTTC
TRBV18	NA	NA	TRBJ2-3	CASSSPSGTDTQYF	TGTGCCAGCTCATCCCCATCCGGGACAGATACGCAGTATTTT
TRBV21-1	NA	NA	TRBJ2-7	CASSKSTGPTYEQYF	TGTGCCAGCAGCAAATCCACAGGCCCCACCTACGAGCAGTACTTC
TRBV29-1	TRBD1	NA	TRBJ2-3	CSVEVMGQGTDTQYF	TGCAGCGTTGAAGTCATGGGACAGGGAACAGATACGCAGTATTTT
TRBV4-1	NA	once	TRBJ1-2	CASSQPTGGLGYTF	TGCGCCAGCAGCCAACCGACCGGGGGGCTGGGCTACACCTTC